The 6 T cell receptor beta chains reported below all come from one sample, sequenced in a study of tumor and adjacent non-tumor tissue in lung cancer. This sample's RNA came from whole unsorted tissue. A modified ARM-PCR protocol with three rounds of nested PCR amplified TCRbeta. TCRdb called the multiplex PCR reads again in MiXCR, with one record for every CDR3 protein. In the table there are about 68,000 distinct CDR3 sequences, 60% of which are singletons. The sequencing sample was made of lung tumor tissue. The source is a man between 50 and 59 years old with non-small cell lung cancer.

This clonotype was observed once. At one end, the junction sequence differs from germline, possibly due to a read error. The chain combines TRBV29-1 with TRBJ2-3, with D perhaps TRBD2 (6 bases). The CDR3 has 15 amino acids. The germline V gene has CDR1 SQVTM and CDR2 ANQGSEA. The chain's CDR3 is CSAALTGTPTDTQYF. The CDR3 coding sequence is TGCAGCGCCGCGCTAACCGGGACTCCCACAGATACGCAGTACTTT.

Note on this clonotype: The conserved closing phenylalanine or tryptophan is absent in this CDR3, likely reflecting a read error. The V call is TRBV29-1, the J call TRBJ2-6, with TRBD2 as a possible D gene (7 bases). This CDR3 has 14 amino acids. The germline V gene encodes CDR1 SQVTM and CDR2 ANQGSEA. CDR3 bases: TGCAGCGTTGGAGAGTTTGGGGGGGCCAACATCCTGACTTCC. Protein product: CSVGEFGGANILTS.

Concerning this clonotype itself: The conserved phenylalanine or tryptophan is not found at the CDR3 terminus, so this likely reflects a read error. CDR3 DNA: TGTGCCAGTAGTATTGCCTATCAGCCCCAGCATATT. Translating gives CASSIAYQPQHI. The genes are TRBV6-1 and TRBJ1-5; no clear D gene. The CDR3 sequence is 12 residues long. Between the trimmed V and J ends, which lost 9 bases and 5 bases, there was a span of 11 bases. The V gene's germline CDR1 is MNHNS and CDR2 SASEGT.

A note on this clonotype: One junction end does not reproduce the germline sequence, and a read error may be involved. The chain uses TRBV6-1 and TRBJ1-2, with D possibly TRBD1 on 6 matching bases. Germline-derived CDR1 and CDR2 are MNHNS and SASEGT. The CDR3 runs 15 residues. CDR3 loop: CASREEGGFLYGYAF. In DNA, the CDR3 is TGTGCCAGCAGAGAGGAAGGGGGATTCCTCTATGGCTACGCCTTC.

Points on this clonotype: The CDR3 does not close with the conserved phenylalanine or tryptophan, likely indicating a read error. As DNA, the CDR3 is TGTGCCATCAGTCGAGACATGGAGAACACTGAAGCTTTCCTT. It translates to CAISRDMENTEAFL. The chain is built from TRBV10-3 and TRBJ1-1; D not certain. The CDR3 length is 14 residues. Germline V gene sequence: CDR1 ENHRY, CDR2 SYGVKD. V was cut by 5 bases and J by 1 base, with 11 bases left in between.

Concerning this clonotype itself: A read error may produce the germline difference seen at one junction end. The rearrangement links TRBV20-1 to TRBJ2-1; tentatively, D is TRBD2 (5 bases). The CDR3 has 14 residues. CDR1 and CDR2 from the germline V gene are DFQATT and SNEGSKA (reference sequence). CDR3 coding DNA: TGCAGTACTAGGGTGTATACAAGGGACAATGAGCAGTTCTTC. It encodes CSTRVYTRDNEQFF.